This T cell receptor (beta chain) was identified in a study of blood T cell repertoires in COVID-19. Overall study: Both acute and convalescent COVID-19 samples were obtained from the United States, Italy and Spain. Nucleic acid was either cDNA or gDNA, and it came from T cells, B-cell-depleted T cells, or PBMCs.

This clone was picked up one time. The ends lost 6 bases at V and 0 bases at J; junction bases unmatched: 5. Germline lookup yields CDR1 SNHLY and CDR2 FYNNEI. The CDR3 spans 16 residues. Sequencing used immunoSEQ multiplex PCR; TCRdb keeps in-frame clones, though not all of them. The sample contains 140,000 to 150,000 clones, almost 85% of which appear only once. Input material: PBMCs or T cells enriched from blood (not recorded which). The V gene is TRBV2, the J gene TRBJ2-3; 11 bases match TRBD2. The sequence came from a woman aged 45-65 years with acute COVID-19. The CDR3 here is CASRPGTSGSTDTQYF. The CDR3 bases are TGTGCCAGCAGACCCGGGACTAGCGGTAGCACAGATACGCAGTATTTT.